This T cell receptor beta chain originates from a study of T cells after yellow fever vaccination. TCR cDNA, made by 5'RACE template switching, carried an added universal primer site and UMIs. One entry per CDR3 protein results from TCRdb running MiXCR on the 5' RACE reads. This sample has fewer than 400,000 distinct CDR3 sequences, with more than 5.5% found just once. The TCR originated in a man aged 25 to 45 who received the YFV17D yellow fever vaccine. Sequences were derived from PBMCs, sampled 5 days after the yellow fever booster vaccination.

This CDR3 reads CASILGASGLGETQYF. CDR3 bases: TGTGCCAGCATCTTGGGTGCTAGCGGGTTAGGGGAGACCCAGTACTTC. This chain connects TRBV7-2 to TRBJ2-5, with 8 bases lining up with TRBD2. Germline assignment: CDR1 SGHTA and CDR2 FQGNSA. Germline trimming cut 7 bases from V and 5 bases from J; bases unmatched to any gene: 15. The CDR3 consists of 16 residues.